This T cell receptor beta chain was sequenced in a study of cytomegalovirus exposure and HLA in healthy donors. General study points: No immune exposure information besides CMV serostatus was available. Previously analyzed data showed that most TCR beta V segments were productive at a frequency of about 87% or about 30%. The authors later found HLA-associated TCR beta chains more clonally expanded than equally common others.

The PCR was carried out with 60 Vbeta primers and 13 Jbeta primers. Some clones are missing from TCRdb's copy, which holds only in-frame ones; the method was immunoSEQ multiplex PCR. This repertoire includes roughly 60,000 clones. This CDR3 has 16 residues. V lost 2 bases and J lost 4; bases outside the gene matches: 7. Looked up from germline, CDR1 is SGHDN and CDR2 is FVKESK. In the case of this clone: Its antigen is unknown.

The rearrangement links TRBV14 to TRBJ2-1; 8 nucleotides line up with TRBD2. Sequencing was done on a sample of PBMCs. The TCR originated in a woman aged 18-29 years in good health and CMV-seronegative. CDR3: CASSQLRGGDYNEQFF. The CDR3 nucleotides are TGTGCCAGCAGCCAACTCCGGGGGGGAGATTACAATGAGCAGTTCTTC.